This TCR beta chain was captured in a study of beta chain features in type 1 diabetes (dated by TCRdb to 2017 to 2018). Turning to the overall study: No differences in mean age, gender distribution, total cell number or subset yield were found between patients and healthy donors. A total of 100 million to 140 million sorted cells were examined across all samples, and the number of cells per subset was strongly correlated with RNA yield. Regulatory and stem cell-like memory subsets were isolated from only 8 patients and about 8 healthy donors, whereas naive and central memory subsets came from all 30 or so donors. In the study, TCRB repertoires of sorted circulating CD4+ T cell subsets from recently diagnosed type 1 diabetes patients were compared with those of matched healthy donors. Here is what the overall study found, with its caveats: Because cDNA rather than genomic DNA was sequenced, highly expressing activated cells could have been over-represented, although no difference in activation and CD3 levels was found between groups. A moderate but significant shortening of TCRB CDR3 length was observed in type 1 diabetes patients in all four CD4+ subsets. Because the HLA sub-analyses included only small numbers of individuals, any influence of HLA type on TCRB rearrangement was left unresolved. Naive, central memory and regulatory TCRB repertoires appeared to be more similar among patients than among healthy donors. Patients with type 1 diabetes made fewer insertions and deleted more nucleotides at VDJ recombination sites, implying thymic rearrangement abnormalities. PCR may preferentially amplify shorter templates, but because patient and control samples were amplified and corrected together, any resulting skew would affect both groups equally.

CDR1 and CDR2 were assigned from the germline V gene (reference sequence) as GTSNPN and SVGIG. V gives up 4 bases and J gives up 13 bases, and the segment between their germline ends measures 16 bases. Its CDR3 holds 12 amino acids, cysteine through phenylalanine. Only the CDR3 portion is preserved as DNA: 36 bases, with reading frame beginning at the first base. Details on this clone: The antigen it recognizes is unknown. No much larger clonotype is one base removed from it; base qualities were not supplied.

The entire isolated RNA was reverse transcribed using the High Capacity cDNA Reverse Transcription Kit, and thus expressed TCRB transcripts were sequenced. Naive, central memory and regulatory T cell samples underwent deep immunoSEQ sequencing, averaging about 3.57 million total reads per sample. Sorted cells were lysed in RLT buffer, and RNA was extracted using DNase-treated RNeasy Micro or Mini kits according to cell number. Each cell subset was processed separately to prevent cross-contamination, with patient and healthy donor samples processed together. Using the immunoSEQ multiplex PCR, TCRB sequences were amplified from cDNA into 87-bp fragments spanning the CDR3 region. Amplicons were sequenced on the Illumina HiSeq platform. Turning to the authors' computational methods: PCR bias was computationally corrected using synthetic template baselines, reads within Hamming distance 2 were collapsed, and singletons that could not be merged were discarded. Reads were aligned against IMGT to assign V, D and J genes, CDR3 length and insertions or deletions at six rearrangement sites. Within each subset, clonotype counts were normalized to the number of sorted cells before true diversity and Gini coefficients were calculated with the tcR R package. Repertoire sharing was quantified using the overlap coefficient calculated on TCRB nucleotide sequences. Out-of-frame TCRB sequences from naive cells were analyzed to stand in for the pre-selection repertoire. TCRdb took over this immuneACCESS table, retaining in-frame rearrangements with V and J assigned. Such tables are incomplete; in checked studies, under half of the missing clones stem from an unresolved V gene, and the remainder is unexplained. Clone size and the V and J calls come from that table; the DNA yielded D and trimming. This sample gives approximately 250,000 clones in total; approximately 16% of them show up just once. The ten largest clones add up to 0.08% to 0.095% of the sample.

Each donor gave one peripheral blood draw, averaging roughly 0.11 L, which was collected into heparinised tubes. Naive, central memory, regulatory and stem cell-like memory CD4+ T cells were sorted on a BD FACSAria II using a panel including CD45RO, CCR7, CD25, CD127, CD95 and CD27. Every sorted population had a purity above 98%. Right away, PBMCs were isolated by Lymphoprep density gradient centrifugation and were stained directly, with no culture step. To minimize batch effects, samples were stained and sorted in pairs, one healthy donor with one patient per experiment. Sample: naive CD4+ T cells from blood. What the cell subset or site label conveys for this sample: true naive CD4+ T cells. The chain is assembled from TRBV30 and TRBJ2-2, with the D segment possibly TRBD1 or TRBD2, each aligning over 6 bases. The sequence came from a man aged 30 to 39 with type 1 diabetes. The DNA sequence is given as TGTGCCTGGAACTTGGGGGGCAACCGGCTGTTTTTT. Its protein reads: CAWNLGGNRLFF.